The 27 T cell receptor beta chains given below trace back to one sample, sequenced in a study of vaccination and CD4 T cells after COVID-19. Antigens of these TCRs are unknown. Scientists ran DNA taken from cultured CD4+ T cells through the Oncomine TCR Beta short-read assay for sequencing. From the PCR reads, TCRdb called clonotypes with MiXCR, one entry per CDR3 protein. Of over 14,000 distinct CDR3 sequences in the sample, roughly 53% were seen once. Treatment denoted: approximately nine-day PBMC culture with coronavirus spike peptide pools or control peptides (ViraFEST assay). Material: CD4+ T cells from blood, cultured in vitro. Receptors were obtained from a human donor who had recovered from COVID-19.

V gene TRBV19 combines with J gene TRBJ1-5; a possible D gene is TRBD1 (6 bases). Germline CDR1 LNHDA, CDR2 SQIVND (reference sequence). This CDR3 has 14 residues. V lost 3 bases to trimming and J lost 5 bases, with 11 bases between them. CDR3 residues: CASSISRGDQPQHF. In DNA form, the CDR3 reads TGTGCCAGTAGTATTAGCAGGGGCGATCAGCCCCAGCATTTT.

The V and J genes are TRBV5-1 and TRBJ2-1; the match to TRBD2 covers 15 bases. V was pared by 3 bases and J by 6 bases, with 7 bases of the junction left unmatched. Germline-derived CDR1 and CDR2 are SGHRS and YFSETQ. This CDR3 has 17 amino acids. CDR3 DNA: TGCGCCAGCAGCTCGGGACTAGCGGGAGGCCATGTCAATGAGCAGTTCTTC. Amino acid sequence: CASSSGLAGGHVNEQFF.

This clonotype turned up a few times. The chain has TRBV10-3 and TRBJ2-7, with D unresolved. The V gene's germline CDR1 is ENHRY and CDR2 SYGVKD. The CDR3 runs to 13 residues. V shed 3 bases and J shed 0 bases, with 6 bases lying between them. In DNA form, the CDR3 reads TGTGCCATCAGTGAAGGGAACTCCTACGAGCAGTACTTC. Its translation: CAISEGNSYEQYF.

V usage is TRBV28 and J usage is TRBJ1-5; the D gene is possibly TRBD1 (6 bases). The ends were cut back, 6 bases at V and 5 bases at J, with 23 bases in the middle. The CDR3 consists of 17 residues. The germline gives CDR1 MDHEN, CDR2 SYDVKM. The CDR3 coding sequence is TGTGCCAGCAGCTCTTTAAAGGGGGATAGGCTGTATCAGCCCCAGCATTTT. Its translation is CASSSLKGDRLYQPQHF.

Regarding this clonotype: One junction end disagrees with the germline gene, perhaps due to a read error. This chain links TRBV20-1 with TRBJ2-7; TRBD2 might be the D (6 bases). The germline CDR1 and CDR2 sequences are DFQATT and SNEGSKA (reference sequence). The CDR3 loop spans 14 amino acids. The chain's CDR3 is CSASHGLPSYEQYF. Here the CDR3 DNA reads TGCAGTGCTAGCCACGGACTACCCTCCTATGAGCAGTACTTC.

J is TRBJ2-7 and V is TRBV5-1; unclear D gene. Per germline, CDR1 SGHRS and CDR2 YFSETQ. V lost 3 bases, J lost 2 bases, and 12 bases lay in between. This CDR3 spans 14 amino acids. The CDR3 protein is CASSSTAGTYEQYF. In DNA, the CDR3 is TGCGCCAGCAGCTCCACGGCCGGTACCTACGAGCAGTACTTC.

The chain links TRBV11-3 to TRBJ1-1; TRBD1 might be the D (5 bases). The CDR3 has 12 residues. The V gene lost 5 bases and the J gene lost 7 bases, with 11 bases spanning the gap. Germline V gene lookup returns CDR1 SGHNT and CDR2 YENEEA. The CDR3 DNA sequence: TGTGCCAGCAGCCGGGACGTCGGTGAAGCTTTCTTT. Residues: CASSRDVGEAFF.

The rearrangement links TRBV6-1 to TRBJ2-5, with D unresolved. Germline-derived CDR1 and CDR2 are MNHNS and SASEGT. Trimming pared 6 bases from V and 0 bases from J, leaving 5 bases between. The CDR3 covers 12 residues. CDR3 amino acids: CASSRNQETQYF. CDR3 DNA sequence: TGTGCCAGCAGCAGGAACCAAGAGACCCAGTACTTC.

The J gene is TRBJ1-2, the V gene TRBV27; tentative D call: TRBD1 (5 bases). The V gene lost 3 bases and the J gene lost 7 bases, with 18 bases spanning the gap. The V gene's germline CDR1 is MNHEY and CDR2 SMNVEV (reference sequence). This CDR3 is built from 15 residues. Here the CDR3 reads CASSLGLGDPSGYTF. Here the CDR3 DNA reads TGTGCCAGCAGTTTGGGGTTAGGGGATCCCTCTGGCTACACCTTC.

This clonotype appeared a single time. V is TRBV28 and J is TRBJ1-2; possible D gene TRBD1, 6 bases. V gave up 11 bases and J gave up 7 bases, with 20 bases separating them. The CDR3 length is 13 residues. In germline, CDR1 is MDHEN, CDR2 SYDVKM. The CDR3 loop is CASRPAGEGGYTF. In DNA, the CDR3 is TGTGCCTCTCGACCCGCAGGGGAAGGTGGCTACACCTTC.

This clonotype showed up just a few times. V and J are TRBV7-2 and TRBJ2-3; D is perhaps TRBD2 (6 bases). The CDR3 loop spans 17 amino acids. Trimming removed 5 bases from V and 7 bases from J, with 25 bases in between. The germline gives CDR1 SGHTA, CDR2 FQGNSA. CDR3 sequence (DNA): TGTGCCAGCAGCCCCCGTTCAAGCGGGCCCACCAGTAATACGCAGTATTTT. Translating it yields CASSPRSSGPTSNTQYF.

The rearrangement links TRBV7-2 to TRBJ2-1, with TRBD2 matching over 7 bases. CDR1 is SGHTA, CDR2 FQGNSA, per germline. V lost 2 bases, J lost 6 bases, and 10 bases stayed unmatched. The CDR3 contains 16 residues. CDR3 DNA sequence: TGTGCCAGCAGCTTATGGGTAGCGGGTAAGATCAATGAGCAGTTCTTC. It encodes CASSLWVAGKINEQFF.

A single count supports this clonotype. V gene TRBV7-9 combines with J gene TRBJ2-2; D is unresolved. Germline V CDR1 and CDR2: SEHNR, FQNEAQ (reference sequence). The CDR3 sequence is 13 residues long. The V gene lost 3 bases and the J gene lost 6 bases, with 8 bases spanning the gap. As DNA, the CDR3 is TGTGCCAGCAGCTTTGTGGTCCCCGGGGAGCTGTTTTTT. Its protein is CASSFVVPGELFF. The full variable domain, in which reference TRBV7-9 and TRBJ2-2 provide the parts outside the CDR3, is DTGVSQNPRHKITKRGQNVTFRCDPISEHNRLYWYRQTLGQGPEFLTYFQNEAQLEKSRLLSDRFSAERPKGSFSTLEIQRTEQGDSAMYLCASSFVVPGELFFGEGSRLTVL.

V usage is TRBV20-1 and J usage is TRBJ2-2; D could derive from TRBD1 or TRBD2 (6 bases each). Germline CDR1 DFQATT, CDR2 SNEGSKA (reference sequence). V lost 4 bases and J 2 bases, leaving 11 bases between the germline ends. The CDR3 consists of 14 residues. The CDR3 loop reads CSATGDSNTGELFF. In nucleotides, the CDR3 is TGCAGTGCTACAGGGGACTCCAACACCGGGGAGCTGTTTTTT.

The rearrangement uses TRBV6-1 and TRBJ1-3; 9 bases align to TRBD1. CDR1 MNHNS and CDR2 SASEGT come from the germline V gene. The length of the CDR3 is 17 residues. The J segment lost 2 bases and the V segment lost 4 bases, leaving 9 bases of the junction unmatched. The CDR3 DNA is TGTGCCAGCAGTGTCCCCCGGGGGACAGGGACTGGAAACACCATATATTTT. Amino acid sequence: CASSVPRGTGTGNTIYF.

The chain is built from TRBV29-1 and TRBJ1-5; D is possibly TRBD1 (5 bases). This CDR3 comprises 12 residues. V shed 4 bases and J shed 2 bases, with 6 bases lying between them. CDR1 is SQVTM, CDR2 ANQGSEA, per germline. CDR3 residues: CSVAQGNQPQHF. The DNA of the CDR3 is TGCAGCGTTGCACAGGGCAATCAGCCCCAGCATTTT.

V is TRBV20-1 and J is TRBJ1-1; 8 bases align to TRBD1. Germline CDR1 DFQATT, CDR2 SNEGSKA (reference sequence). The ends lost 1 base at V and 10 bases at J; junction bases unmatched: 5. There are 12 residues in the CDR3. The CDR3 region is CSARVGQGGAFF. DNA of the CDR3: TGCAGTGCTAGAGTCGGACAGGGTGGAGCTTTCTTT.

This sequence joins TRBV20-1 and TRBJ1-4; D might be TRBD1 (5 bases). Germline values: CDR1 DFQATT, CDR2 SNEGSKA (reference sequence). V dropped 5 bases and J dropped 8 bases, with 27 bases sitting between them. The CDR3 has 17 amino acids. The chain's CDR3 is CSALIDQGGAVREKLFF. CDR3 in DNA: TGCAGTGCTCTAATTGATCAGGGCGGGGCGGTAAGGGAAAAACTGTTTTTT.

This clonotype was seen a handful of times. The chain employs TRBV19 and TRBJ2-5; D unclear. The CDR3 loop spans 11 amino acids. Trimming removed 7 bases from V and 5 bases from J, with 8 bases in between. From germline, CDR1 is LNHDA and CDR2 SQIVND (reference sequence). The CDR3 nucleotides are TGTGCCAGTACCCCACATGAGACCCAGTACTTC. Translating gives CASTPHETQYF. The complete variable domain, with remaining parts taken from reference TRBV19 and TRBJ2-5, reads DGGITQSPKYLFRKEGQNVTLSCEQNLNHDAMYWYRQDPGQGLRLIYYSQIVNDFQKGDIAEGYSVSREKKESFPLTVTSAQKNPTAFYLCASTPHETQYFGPGTRLLVL.

The chain couples TRBV7-9 to TRBJ2-1, with TRBD2 matching over 12 bases. Germline assignment: CDR1 SEHNR and CDR2 FQNEAQ (reference sequence). This CDR3 has 19 amino acids. Trimming at V came to 5 bases and at J to 12 bases, leaving 23 bases not matched to a gene. The CDR3 spells CASSPRRTSGRSSTLRQFF. The DNA of the CDR3 is TGTGCCAGCAGCCCCAGGCGAACTAGCGGGAGGAGCTCCACCCTAAGGCAGTTCTTC.

This rearrangement joins TRBV20-1 to TRBJ1-5; the match to TRBD1 covers 7 bases. The germline V gene encodes CDR1 DFQATT and CDR2 SNEGSKA (reference sequence). V dropped 3 bases and J dropped 5; count of bases not matched to a gene: 7. CDR3 length: 14 amino acids. The CDR3 protein is CSAREDRSHQPQHF. The CDR3 DNA is TGCAGTGCTAGGGAGGACAGGTCCCATCAGCCCCAGCATTTT.

The V and J genes are TRBV27 and TRBJ2-5; the D gene could be TRBD1 or TRBD2 (5 bases each). The CDR3 contains 20 residues. Germline values: CDR1 MNHEY, CDR2 SMNVEV (reference sequence). Trimming pared 0 bases from V and 1 base from J, leaving 24 bases between. The CDR3 DNA sequence: TGTGCCAGCAGTTTATCGCCCCAAGGGGACCCTTGGCCCTCCCAAGAGACCCAGTACTTC. It codes for CASSLSPQGDPWPSQETQYF.

The rearrangement links TRBV7-3 to TRBJ2-5; TRBD1 is a possible D gene (6 bases). Germline CDR1 is SGHTA and CDR2 is FQGTGA. The CDR3 is 14 amino acids. Trimming pared 4 bases from V and 1 base from J, leaving 10 bases between. The CDR3, as DNA: TGTGCCAGCAGCTCCACAGGGCCCCAAGAGACCCAGTACTTC. It codes for CASSSTGPQETQYF. Full variable domain (outside the CDR3, taken from reference TRBV7-3 and TRBJ2-5): GAGVSQTPSNKVTEKGKYVELRCDPISGHTALYWYRQSLGQGPEFLIYFQGTGAADDSGLPNDRFFAVRPEGSVSTLKIQRTERGDSAVYLCASSSTGPQETQYFGPGTRLLVL.

The J gene is TRBJ2-7, the V gene TRBV6-1; 8 positions agree with TRBD1. The CDR3 totals 14 residues. Germline trimming cut 7 bases from V and 0 bases from J; bases unmatched to any gene: 5. Per the germline V gene, CDR1 is MNHNS and CDR2 is SASEGT. The CDR3: CASIRTGSSYEQYF. In nucleotides, the CDR3 is TGTGCCAGCATCAGGACAGGGAGCTCCTACGAGCAGTACTTC.

This chain connects TRBV20-1 to TRBJ2-7; D might be TRBD2 (6 bases). The germline V gene has CDR1 DFQATT and CDR2 SNEGSKA (reference sequence). The V end lost 0 bases, the J end lost 7 bases, and 22 bases lay between the germline ends. The CDR3 sequence is 16 residues long. CDR3 region: CSARDTTPGVRYEQYF. CDR3 DNA: TGCAGTGCTAGAGATACGACCCCGGGAGTTAGGTATGAGCAGTACTTC.

V and J are TRBV27 and TRBJ1-6; 12 bases agree with TRBD1. With 5 bases clipped from V and 6 bases from J, the junction kept 11 bases outside the gene matches. The CDR3 covers 18 residues. Germline CDR1 reads MNHEY; CDR2 reads SMNVEV (reference sequence). The CDR3 spells CASSQRGTGGVRNSPLHF. The CDR3 nucleotides read TGTGCCAGCAGTCAACGAGGGACAGGGGGCGTGCGTAATTCACCCCTCCACTTT.

The chain combines TRBV20-1 with TRBJ2-1; D not resolved. The germline V gene has CDR1 DFQATT and CDR2 SNEGSKA (reference sequence). The CDR3 extends over 11 amino acids. The V end was cut by 3 bases, the J end by 3 bases, with 3 bases between. CDR3 sequence: CSARVYNEQFF. In DNA form, the CDR3 reads TGCAGTGCTAGGGTCTACAATGAGCAGTTCTTC.